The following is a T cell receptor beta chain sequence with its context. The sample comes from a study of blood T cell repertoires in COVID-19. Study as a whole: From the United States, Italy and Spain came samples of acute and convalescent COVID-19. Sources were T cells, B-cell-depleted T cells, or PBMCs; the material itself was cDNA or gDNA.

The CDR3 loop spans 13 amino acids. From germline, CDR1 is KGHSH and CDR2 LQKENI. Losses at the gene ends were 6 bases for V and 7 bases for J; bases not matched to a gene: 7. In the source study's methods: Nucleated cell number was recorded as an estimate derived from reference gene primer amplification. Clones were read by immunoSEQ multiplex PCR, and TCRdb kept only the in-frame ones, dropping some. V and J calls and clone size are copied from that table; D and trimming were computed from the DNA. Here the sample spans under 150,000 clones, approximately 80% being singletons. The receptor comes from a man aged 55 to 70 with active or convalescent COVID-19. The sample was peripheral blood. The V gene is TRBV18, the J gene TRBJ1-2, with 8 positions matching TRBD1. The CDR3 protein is CASSDRGDTGYTF. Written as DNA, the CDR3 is TGTGCCAGCTCCGACAGGGGCGATACTGGCTACACCTTC.